The present TCR beta chain was sequenced within a study of CD8+ T cells in alopecia areata (dated 2018 in TCRdb). Some background on the complete study: The treated patients took part in an open-label pilot trial in which moderate-to-severe alopecia areata was treated with oral tofacitinib at 5 to 10 mg twice daily. The SALT score, which quantifies the percentage of affected scalp surface area, was used to measure disease severity in treated patients. Amplification of TCRbeta CDR3 regions was done by immunoSEQ multiplex PCR using 35 Vbeta forward primers and 13 Jbeta reverse primers. High-throughput TCRbeta sequencing was used to examine T cell clonal expansion in alopecia areata in both the C3H/HeJ mouse model and human patients. Patients received tofacitinib for 6 to 18 months and were then followed off drug for 6 months to check for delayed response and recurrence. Scalp tissue and sorted CD4+ and CD8+ peripheral blood T cells from patchy and totalis/universalis alopecia areata patients and from healthy controls were covered by human TCRbeta sequencing. Tofacitinib-treated patients had biopsies at baseline and at 4 and 24 weeks of treatment, with a later scalp biopsy in several patients. Scalp clonality was compared across normal scalp (n=4), patchy alopecia areata scalp (n=8), and alopecia totalis/universalis scalp (n=8). RNA was extracted with the PAXgene miRNA kit for fixed scalp, the miRNeasy kit for PBMCs, and the RNeasy kit for mouse skin. The investigation overall reported the following: Scalp clonality and the number of expanded CD8+ clones among the top 100 scalp clones were significantly decreased by tofacitinib. During tofacitinib treatment, many expanded lesional clones stuck around in both scalp and blood, and this persistence may partly explain why relapse happens after treatment is stopped. Unlike mouse skin, where gammadelta T cells dominate, normal human skin contains resident alphabeta T cells that get sequenced too, which complicates analysis of the scalp TCR repertoire. Because the treated cohort was small and had just a single nonresponder, larger studies are needed to establish links between baseline CD8+ expansion and response. Compared with normal scalp, lesional scalp, particularly in alopecia totalis/universalis, had higher clonality and more expanded CD8+ clones, which suggests antigenic drive. TCR sequences shared between patients were less clear than in mice, possibly partly because of HLA diversity in the patient population.

The library relied on the immunoSEQ multiplex PCR assay. RNA was extracted from all samples and reverse transcribed into cDNA as template for TCR sequencing. SuperScript III was used to make first-strand cDNA, primed with a 2:1 mix of oligo-dT and random hexamers. A synthetic immune receptor repertoire was used to assess amplification bias, and residual bias was removed computationally. As for the original processing: Raw reads were preprocessed for error removal, and CDR3 was defined according to IMGT conventions as running from the conserved cysteine to phenylalanine. To get clonality, Shannon entropy was normalized by log2 of the number of productive unique TCRs and the result was subtracted from 1. Whether each scalp clone was CD4 or CD8 was inferred by checking scalp TCRbeta sequences against the CD4 and CD8 repertoires from sorted blood. In TCRdb, the immuneACCESS table is reduced to in-frame sequences with V and J assigned. These tables do not hold every clone; where another copy was compared, an unresolved V gene accounts for under half, and the others remain unexplained. Clonal size and the V and J genes are those of that table, whereas D and trimming came from the DNA. The sample table holds under 150,000 clones, of which 55% to 60% were seen once. The ten largest account for about 3.7% of the sample.

CDR1 and CDR2 are read off the germline V gene (reference sequence) as GTSNPN and SVGIG. The CDR3 sequence holds 11 residues, the cysteine and phenylalanine included. The kept DNA is CDR3 alone, 33 bases in frame from the first base. Notes on this clone: There is no known antigen for this receptor. The junction shows a germline mismatch at one end, possibly a read error.

Per the publication, the time point label means: around 24 weeks on oral tofacitinib. According to the study, the label for this sample's treatment or condition signals: oral pan-JAK inhibitor, 5-10 mg twice daily. From alopecia areata patients, peripheral blood was collected along with lesional scalp punch biopsies. PBMCs were isolated by density centrifugation and stained for CD3, CD4 and CD8, and CD4+ and CD8+ T cells were sorted on a FACSAria. The chain was built from TRBV30 and TRBJ2-7; confidence is insufficient to name the D gene. The clonotype comes from a human donor with alopecia areata. This specimen was CD4+ T cells sorted from blood, taken at week 24, from a patient treated with tofacitinib. The CDR3 region reads CARSSSYEQYF. In nucleotide form, the sequence is TGTGCCAGGAGCAGTTCCTACGAGCAGTACTTC.